A single sample is the source of the 21 T cell receptor beta chains below, sequenced in a study of response to subunit inactivated influenza vaccine. TCRdb passed the RT-PCR reads through MiXCR, listing each CDR3 protein once. Of more than 700,000 distinct CDR3 sequences in the sample, over 20% are singletons; the top ten hold about 9.4%. The sequencing here drew on PBMCs from blood, taken 5 to 6 days after vaccination. These receptors were obtained from a man between 45 and 60 years old who received an inactivated influenza vaccine.

This rearrangement joins TRBV12-3 or TRBV12-4 to TRBJ1-1; 12 bases map to TRBD1. CDR3 length equals 16 residues. V gave up 4 bases and J gave up 4 bases; unmatched junction bases: 7. DNA for the CDR3: TGTGCCAGCAGTTCCGGGACAGGGGGCAGCGGCACTGAAGCTTTCTTT. Translation: CASSSGTGGSGTEAFF.

Only a few counts were recorded for this clonotype. The CDR3 protein is CASRLRGSKNTGELFF. The CDR3 region has the DNA TGCGCCAGCAGGCTCCGGGGGTCGAAGAACACCGGGGAGCTGTTTTTT. The chain combines TRBV4-1 with TRBJ2-2, with D possibly TRBD2 on 6 matching bases. Germline V gene lookup returns CDR1 MGHRA and CDR2 YSYEKL. Deletions cut 6 bases from V and 1 base from J, with 15 bases between. This CDR3 contains 16 residues.

The J gene is TRBJ2-1, the V gene TRBV7-6, with TRBD2 identical over 8 bases. In germline, CDR1 is SGHVS, CDR2 FNYEAQ. J gave up 1 base and V 2 bases, and 4 bases lay outside the gene matches. The CDR3 runs 16 residues. CDR3 sequence (DNA): TGTGCCAGCAGCTTACCGGGAGGGGAGTCCTACAATGAGCAGTTCTTC. It yields the protein CASSLPGGESYNEQFF.

This chain links TRBV4-3 with TRBJ2-7; D is perhaps TRBD1 (6 bases). Germline loops: CDR1 LGHNA, CDR2 YSLEER. V lost 1 base, J lost 3 bases, and 13 bases lay in between. The CDR3 is 15 residues long. The CDR3: CASSQGERGYYEQYF. CDR3 bases: TGCGCCAGCAGCCAAGGGGAAAGGGGGTACTACGAGCAGTACTTC.

This clonotype was counted only a few times. The CDR3 is CASSQRQGVTDTQYF. The CDR3 region has the DNA TGTGCCAGCAGCCAACGGCAGGGGGTCACAGATACGCAGTATTTT. The J gene is TRBJ2-3, the V gene TRBV11-2, with 7 bases that match TRBD1. Germline CDR1 reads SGHAT; CDR2 reads FQNNGV. V was pared by 5 bases and J by 2 bases, with 7 bases of the junction left unmatched. The length of the CDR3 is 15 residues.

The genes are TRBV7-6 and TRBJ2-7; D gene ambiguous. The CDR3 has 14 amino acids. Germline V gene data show CDR1 as SGHVS and CDR2 as FNYEAQ. Trimming cost V 5 bases and J 6 bases, with 17 bases left between them. In DNA form, the CDR3 reads TGTGCCAGCAGCCCCAGTTTTAGTCGTAGCGAGCAGTACTTC. This codes for CASSPSFSRSEQYF.

This clonotype has more than one count but fewer than ten. The rearrangement links TRBV20-1 to TRBJ2-4; D may be TRBD2 (6 bases). V lost 2 bases and J lost 1, with 15 bases in between. Per the germline V gene, CDR1 is DFQATT and CDR2 is SNEGSKA (reference sequence). This CDR3 has 16 amino acids. The DNA of the CDR3 is TGCAGTGCTAGATTGGGGGGAGGCGAGGCCAAAAACATTCAGTACTTC. It specifies CSARLGGGEAKNIQYF.

The CDR3 spells CSAIGLAEFTDTQYF. For the CDR3, the DNA is TGCAGTGCAATTGGACTAGCGGAATTCACAGATACGCAGTATTTT. This chain links TRBV20-1 with TRBJ2-3; 10 nucleotides agree with TRBD2. The CDR3 is 15 amino acids. CDR1 is DFQATT and CDR2 is SNEGSKA in the germline V gene (reference sequence). V was pared by 6 bases and J by 2 bases, with 8 bases of the junction left unmatched.

The chain uses TRBV29-1 and TRBJ2-3; no clear D gene. The germline V gene has CDR1 SQVTM and CDR2 ANQGSEA. The CDR3 spans 15 residues. Trimming shortened V by 6 bases and J by 2 bases, and 18 bases separated the two germline ends. The CDR3 spells CSVPNPIFNTDTQYF. CDR3 nucleotides: TGCAGCGTACCAAACCCCATCTTCAACACAGATACGCAGTATTTT.

The chain couples TRBV20-1 to TRBJ2-7, with D perhaps matching TRBD1 (6 bases). V was cut by 2 bases and J by 7 bases, with 9 bases left in between. CDR3 length: 11 amino acids. In germline, CDR1 is DFQATT, CDR2 SNEGSKA (reference sequence). The CDR3 nucleotides read TGCAGTGCTAGACAGGGGTGGGAGCAGTACTTC. This encodes CSARQGWEQYF.

This clonotype was seen only a few times. The chain employs TRBV20-1 and TRBJ2-7; D unclear. The CDR3 is 11 residues long. Germline CDR1 reads DFQATT; CDR2 reads SNEGSKA (reference sequence). Trimming pared 7 bases from V and 5 bases from J, leaving 12 bases between. The CDR3 DNA is TGCAGTGAACAGAAAGGCAACGAGCAGTACTTC. It yields the protein CSEQKGNEQYF.

The chain joins TRBV5-1 to TRBJ2-5; possible D gene TRBD1, 5 bases. The CDR3 has 15 amino acids. Germline loops: CDR1 SGHRS, CDR2 YFSETQ. Trimming stripped 1 base from V and 1 base from J, with 11 bases between. DNA for the CDR3: TGCGCCAGCAGCTTGAGCCCAGGGTCCCAAGAGACCCAGTACTTC. Its protein product is CASSLSPGSQETQYF.

In this sample, this clonotype turned up a few times. The CDR3 is CASSPVQGTDTQYF. CDR3 DNA sequence: TGTGCCAGCAGCCCGGTGCAGGGCACAGATACGCAGTATTTT. The genes are TRBV7-2 and TRBJ2-3, with D hard to call. The CDR3 totals 14 residues. V was cut by 5 bases and J by 1 base, with 10 bases left in between. Germline V gene data show CDR1 as SGHTA and CDR2 as FQGNSA.

This clonotype was seen a handful of times. The chain carries TRBV4-1 and TRBJ2-2; 8 nucleotides match TRBD2. The CDR3 is 17 amino acids. Germline V gene data show CDR1 as MGHRA and CDR2 as YSYEKL. The V segment lost 3 bases and the J segment 2 bases; nucleotides outside the gene matches: 8. CDR3 sequence reads: CASSHGVTSVNTGELFF. In DNA, the CDR3 is TGCGCCAGCAGCCACGGGGTGACTAGCGTTAACACCGGGGAGCTGTTTTTT.

In this sample, this clonotype turned up a few times. The chain is built from TRBV5-1 and TRBJ2-1, with TRBD1 identical over 9 bases. Trimming took 4 bases from V and 6 from J; bases not matched to a gene: 5. The CDR3 runs to 14 residues. CDR1 is SGHRS and CDR2 is YFSETQ in the germline V gene. CDR3 coding DNA: TGCGCCAGCAGCGTGGGACAGGGAGGCAATGAGCAGTTCTTC. Translating gives CASSVGQGGNEQFF.

This chain links TRBV20-1 with TRBJ2-1; D call uncertain. Germline V gene sequence: CDR1 DFQATT, CDR2 SNEGSKA (reference sequence). This CDR3 is built from 11 residues. Trimming cost V 5 bases and J 1 base, with 3 bases left between them. CDR3 region: CSAESYNEQFF. CDR3 DNA: TGCAGTGCTGAATCCTACAATGAGCAGTTCTTC.

This clonotype was seen at least ten times. The rearrangement joins TRBV6-2 or TRBV6-3 to TRBJ1-1, with D unresolved. This CDR3 region has 12 residues. V gave up 4 bases and J gave up 6 bases, with 9 bases separating them. Germline values: CDR1 MNHEY, CDR2 SVGEGT. CDR3 DNA: TGTGCCAGCAGTTTCGGTAGGGCTGAAGCTTTCTTT. Translation: CASSFGRAEAFF.

This clonotype showed up just a few times. The chain is built from TRBV10-3 and TRBJ2-6; D gene ambiguous. Germline V gives CDR1 ENHRY, CDR2 SYGVKD. The CDR3 runs 16 residues. V was trimmed by 4 bases and J by 2 bases, leaving 12 bases between them. The DNA of the CDR3 is TGTGCCATCAGTGTAGGAGTCCTTACTGGGGCCAACGTCCTGACTTTC. Encoded protein: CAISVGVLTGANVLTF.

The chain recombines TRBV6-4 with TRBJ2-1; TRBD2 matches at 11 bases. The CDR3 is 15 residues long. The germline gives CDR1 MRHNA, CDR2 SNTAGT. J was trimmed by 16 bases and V by 0 bases; bases with no gene match: 11. The CDR3 loop reads CASSDSGLAGGPPFF. The CDR3 DNA is TGTGCCAGCAGTGACTCTGGTCTAGCGGGGGGCCCGCCCTTCTTC.

This clonotype showed up just a few times. The rearrangement uses TRBV7-9 and TRBJ2-5, with D hard to call. The V end lost 6 bases, the J end lost 5 bases, and 10 bases lay between the germline ends. Germline CDR1 reads SEHNR; CDR2 reads FQNEAQ (reference sequence). CDR3 length equals 12 residues. CDR3 nucleotide sequence: TGTGCCAGCAGGGATCTTGAGGAGACCCAGTACTTC. The encoded protein is CASRDLEETQYF.

This chain joins TRBV20-1 and TRBJ2-4, with 8 nucleotides matching TRBD1. The germline V gene has CDR1 DFQATT and CDR2 SNEGSKA (reference sequence). Trimming at V came to 0 bases and at J to 2 bases, leaving 3 bases not matched to a gene. This CDR3 spans 15 amino acids. CDR3 in amino acids: CSARDWDRSKNIQYF. CDR3 bases: TGCAGTGCTAGAGATTGGGACAGGTCCAAAAACATTCAGTACTTC.